This T cell receptor beta chain stems from a study of blood T cell repertoires in COVID-19. The germline V gene encodes CDR1 MDHEN and CDR2 SYDVKM. Trimming took 4 bases from V and 2 from J, leaving 10 bases between them. CDR3 length equals 14 residues. The method was immunoSEQ multiplex PCR; TCRdb's version includes in-frame clones alone and lacks a portion of them. The profile shows roughly 250,000 clones, more than 70% of them singletons. This clone came up once. V gene TRBV28 combines with J gene TRBJ2-3; the D is unclear. The source is a woman aged 40 to 50 with acute COVID-19. The specimen was PBMCs or T cells enriched from blood (not recorded which). The CDR3 protein is CASSSTLFTDTQYF. The CDR3 region has the DNA TGTGCCAGCAGTTCGACTCTCTTCACAGATACGCAGTATTTT.